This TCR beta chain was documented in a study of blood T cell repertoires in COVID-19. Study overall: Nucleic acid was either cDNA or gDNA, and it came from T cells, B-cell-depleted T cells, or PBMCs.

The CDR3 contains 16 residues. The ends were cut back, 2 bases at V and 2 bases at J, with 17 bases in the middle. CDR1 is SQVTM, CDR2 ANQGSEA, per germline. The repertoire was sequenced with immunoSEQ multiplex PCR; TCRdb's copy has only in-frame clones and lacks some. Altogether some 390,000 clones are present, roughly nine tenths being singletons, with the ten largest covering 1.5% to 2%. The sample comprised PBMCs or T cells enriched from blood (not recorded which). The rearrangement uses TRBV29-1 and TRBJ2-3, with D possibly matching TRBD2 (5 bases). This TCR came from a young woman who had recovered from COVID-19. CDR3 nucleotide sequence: TGCAGCGTTGAATCAGGTAGCGACCCCTACACAGATACGCAGTATTTT. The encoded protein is CSVESGSDPYTDTQYF.